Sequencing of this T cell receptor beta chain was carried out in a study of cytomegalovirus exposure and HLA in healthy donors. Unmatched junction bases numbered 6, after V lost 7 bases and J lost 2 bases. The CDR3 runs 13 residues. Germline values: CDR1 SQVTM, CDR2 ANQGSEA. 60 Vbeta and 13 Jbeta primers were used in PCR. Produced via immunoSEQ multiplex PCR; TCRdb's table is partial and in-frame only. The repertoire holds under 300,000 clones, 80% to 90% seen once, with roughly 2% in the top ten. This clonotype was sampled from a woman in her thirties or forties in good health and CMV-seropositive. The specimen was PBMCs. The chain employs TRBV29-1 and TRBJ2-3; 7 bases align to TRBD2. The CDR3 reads CSALGGFTDTQYF. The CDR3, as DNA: TGCAGCGCCCTGGGAGGGTTCACAGATACGCAGTATTTT.